These 28 T cell receptor beta chains came from one sample sequenced in a study of shared clonotypes between healthy human individuals. The data were produced by immunoSEQ multiplex PCR, yet TCRdb's version contains in-frame clones alone and is incomplete. Of roughly 2.6 million clones listed, around nine tenths are singletons. Source material: naive CD4+ T cells sorted from blood. Subset here: CD45RA+ positively selected. These receptors were collected from a man between 18 and 35 years old in good health.

In this sample, this clone turned up once. One end of the junction varies from germline; a read error may be responsible. This sequence joins TRBV7-7 and TRBJ2-7; D is perhaps TRBD1 (6 bases). The CDR3 is 14 residues long. Germline V gene sequence: CDR1 SSHAT, CDR2 FNYEAQ (reference sequence). The CDR3 bases are TGTGCTAGCAGCTTTCAGGGGCGTCCCTACGAGCAGTACTTC. The encoded protein is CASSFQGRPYEQYF.

CDR3 coding DNA: TGTGCCAGTGGGGAACTGACAGGGGTTAATTCACCCCTCCACTTT. Translated, it gives CASGELTGVNSPLHF. The chain combines TRBV19 with TRBJ1-6; 8 bases align to TRBD1. Germline CDR1 and CDR2: LNHDA and SQIVND (reference sequence). The junction had 9 bases not matched to a gene; V was cut back by 8 bases and J by 6 bases. The CDR3 is 15 amino acids.

The chain recombines TRBV5-5 with TRBJ1-6, with TRBD1 as a possible D gene (5 bases). Germline V lookup: CDR1 SGHKS, CDR2 YYEKEE (reference sequence). The V gene lost 4 bases and the J gene lost 0 bases, with 17 bases spanning the gap. CDR3 length equals 18 residues. CDR3 amino acids: CASSPTVAGGSYNSPLHF. The CDR3 region has the DNA TGTGCCAGCAGCCCTACAGTGGCCGGGGGCTCCTATAATTCACCCCTCCACTTT.

This rearrangement joins TRBV5-1 to TRBJ1-6, with a possible D match to TRBD1 (5 bases). The CDR3 totals 16 residues. Germline V CDR1 and CDR2: SGHRS, YFSETQ. V lost 2 bases and J lost 10, with 19 bases in between. As DNA, the CDR3 is TGCGCCAGCAGCTTAGTCGCAGGGCGGAGAGACTCACCCCTCCACTTT. Translated, it gives CASSLVAGRRDSPLHF.

CDR3 DNA: TGTGCCAGCAGCACCAGACTAGCGGGAGGGCCTGCAAATGAGCAGTTCTTC. It yields the protein CASSTRLAGGPANEQFF. The rearrangement joins TRBV13 to TRBJ2-1; 14 positions agree with TRBD2. The CDR3 has 17 amino acids. The germline V gene has CDR1 PRHDT and CDR2 FYEKMQ (reference sequence). Trimming took 5 bases from V and 7 from J; bases not matched to a gene: 10.

The J gene is TRBJ2-1, the V gene TRBV2; D not certain. The germline V and J ends were trimmed by 7 bases and 2 bases, with 18 bases remaining between them. Germline V gene lookup returns CDR1 SNHLY and CDR2 FYNNEI. The CDR3 totals 16 residues. The DNA of the CDR3 is TGTGCCAGCATCGATCTTGGGCCCTCCCCCTACAATGAGCAGTTCTTC. Its translation is CASIDLGPSPYNEQFF.

V usage is TRBV5-1 and J usage is TRBJ2-1; no reliable D call. Germline CDR1 SGHRS, CDR2 YFSETQ. Trimming took 2 bases from V and 6 from J, leaving 9 bases between them. The length of the CDR3 is 13 residues. CDR3 in DNA: TGCGCCAGCAGCTTACTAAGAGGCAATGAGCAGTTCTTC. It translates to CASSLLRGNEQFF.

This chain links TRBV28 with TRBJ2-6; D is undetermined. The CDR3 length is 16 residues. V dropped 2 bases and J dropped 3 bases, with 11 bases sitting between them. Germline V lookup: CDR1 MDHEN, CDR2 SYDVKM. The CDR3 nucleotides read TGTGCCAGCAGTTTAGGCAAGGGTGATGGGGCCAACGTCCTGACTTTC. The encoded protein is CASSLGKGDGANVLTF.

DNA of the CDR3: TGTGCCAGCAGTGCTCCTAGCGGGGGTTACACAGATACGCAGTATTTT. It translates to CASSAPSGGYTDTQYF. This sequence joins TRBV5-6 and TRBJ2-3; TRBD2 matches at 10 bases. CDR1 is SGHDT, CDR2 YYEEEE, per germline. V trimming: 5 bases; J trimming: 2 bases; junction bases outside the gene matches: 8. The length of the CDR3 is 16 residues.

The chain links TRBV14 to TRBJ2-6; D remains unclear. The V and J ends lost 0 bases and 2 bases respectively, with 8 bases between them. This CDR3 region has 16 residues. The germline CDR1 and CDR2 sequences are SGHDN and FVKESK. For the CDR3, the DNA is TGTGCCAGCAGCCAAGATAGTAAACCTGGGGCCAACGTCCTGACTTTC. This encodes CASSQDSKPGANVLTF.

V usage is TRBV5-1 and J usage is TRBJ2-4, with TRBD2 identical over 7 bases. CDR1 SGHRS and CDR2 YFSETQ come from the germline V gene. V was clipped by 4 bases and J by 2 bases; unmatched bases: 12. The CDR3 loop spans 17 amino acids. The CDR3, as DNA: TGCGCCAGCAGCCTCGCCCCCCTAGCGGCCTCCAAAAACATTCAGTACTTC. It translates to CASSLAPLAASKNIQYF. The full variable domain, with the rest looked up from reference TRBV5-1 and TRBJ2-4, is KAGVTQTPRYLIKTRGQQVTLSCSPISGHRSVSWYQQTPGQGLQFLFEYFSETQRNKGNFPGRFSGRQFSNSRSEMNVSTLELGDSALYLCASSLAPLAASKNIQYFGAGTRLSVL.

The chain uses TRBV30 and TRBJ1-2; 9 positions agree with TRBD1. Trimming at V came to 1 base and at J to 7 bases, leaving 4 bases not matched to a gene. This CDR3 is built from 13 residues. CDR1 and CDR2 (germline): GTSNPN, SVGIG (reference sequence). The CDR3: CAWSDTGGFGYTF. The CDR3 nucleotides are TGTGCCTGGAGTGACACAGGGGGCTTTGGCTACACCTTC.

As regards this clone: Different DNA sequences within this sample yield the same CDR3. The genes are TRBV5-1 and TRBJ2-1; 13 bases match TRBD2. The germline gives CDR1 SGHRS, CDR2 YFSETQ. The J segment lost 7 bases and the V segment lost 4 bases, leaving 2 bases of the junction unmatched. There are 14 residues in the CDR3. In DNA, the CDR3 is TGCGCCAGCAGCCCGGGACTAGCGGGGAATGAGCAGTTCTTC. It specifies CASSPGLAGNEQFF.

A note on this clone: Other nucleotide sequences in the sample specify the same CDR3. The chain carries TRBV2 and TRBJ1-5; D may be TRBD1 (6 bases). CDR1 is SNHLY, CDR2 FYNNEI, per germline. The length of the CDR3 is 13 residues. V lost 4 bases and J 7 bases, leaving 11 bases between the germline ends. The CDR3 reads CASSVGGGQPQHF. As DNA, the CDR3 is TGTGCCAGCAGTGTAGGGGGAGGGCAGCCCCAGCATTTT.

V is TRBV5-4 and J is TRBJ2-2; TRBD1 might be the D (6 bases). In germline, CDR1 is SGHNT, CDR2 YYREEE (reference sequence). This CDR3 contains 14 residues. Trimming cost V 4 bases and J 0 bases, with 7 bases left between them. Here the CDR3 DNA reads TGTGCCAGCAGCGGGGGCGCGAACACCGGGGAGCTGTTTTTT. Translated: CASSGGANTGELFF.

This chain uses TRBV18 with TRBJ2-7; D is unclear. CDR3 length equals 14 residues. V lost 2 bases and J lost 3, with 11 bases in between. Per germline, CDR1 KGHSH and CDR2 LQKENI. This CDR3 is CASSPGALNYEQYF. The CDR3 DNA reads TGTGCCAGCTCACCAGGTGCGCTCAACTACGAGCAGTACTTC.

The rearrangement links TRBV28 to TRBJ2-3, with 11 bases lining up with TRBD1. V trimming: 5 bases; J trimming: 5 bases; junction bases outside the gene matches: 9. This CDR3 is 16 amino acids long. Germline V gene lookup returns CDR1 MDHEN and CDR2 SYDVKM. The CDR3 DNA is TGTGCCAGCAGTCCCCTGGACAGGGGGCGAATAGATACGCAGTATTTT. This sequence encodes CASSPLDRGRIDTQYF.

The gene calls are TRBV5-1 and TRBJ2-6, with D perhaps TRBD1 (5 bases). Germline V gene lookup returns CDR1 SGHRS and CDR2 YFSETQ. The CDR3 sequence is 16 residues long. V was cut by 7 bases and J by 0 bases, with 14 bases left in between. This chain's CDR3 is CASESGRVSGANVLTF. In DNA, the CDR3 is TGCGCCAGCGAATCCGGCAGGGTCTCTGGGGCCAACGTCCTGACTTTC.

Concerning this clone itself: Other DNA sequences in the same sample also yield this CDR3. The chain combines TRBV11-2 with TRBJ2-7; D unresolved. The CDR3 is 15 amino acids. Germline loops: CDR1 SGHAT, CDR2 FQNNGV. Trimming stripped 0 bases from V and 2 bases from J, with 11 bases between. CDR3 DNA: TGTGCCAGCAGCTTAGAACTCGGTCGAGCCTACGAGCAGTACTTC. It is translated as CASSLELGRAYEQYF.

The chain uses TRBV29-1 and TRBJ1-1; D is uncertain. CDR3 length: 13 amino acids. The V gene lost 4 bases and the J gene lost 0 bases, with 9 bases spanning the gap. The germline CDR1 and CDR2 sequences are SQVTM and ANQGSEA. This CDR3 is CSVGARLNTEAFF. The CDR3 DNA sequence: TGCAGCGTTGGAGCCAGACTGAACACTGAAGCTTTCTTT.

This chain links TRBV6-5 with TRBJ1-4; D may be TRBD1 (6 bases). The germline V gene encodes CDR1 MNHEY and CDR2 SVGAGI. Trimming took 5 bases from V and 5 from J, leaving 15 bases between them. This CDR3 contains 15 residues. CDR3 in DNA: TGTGCCAGCAGTCCACAGGGAATCGTCAATGAAAAACTGTTTTTT. Translated: CASSPQGIVNEKLFF.

The V gene is TRBV4-3, the J gene TRBJ2-7; D is uncertain. Germline V gene data show CDR1 as LGHNA and CDR2 as YSLEER. With 4 bases removed from V and 0 bases from J, the gap between germline ends came to 10 bases. CDR3 length equals 14 residues. The CDR3 nucleotides are TGCGCCAGCAGCCTCGGCCTGGTCTCCTACGAGCAGTACTTC. Translation: CASSLGLVSYEQYF.

The genes are TRBV10-3 and TRBJ2-3; a weak D match, TRBD1 (5 bases). This CDR3 region has 15 residues. Trimming pared 5 bases from V and 1 base from J, leaving 13 bases between. Per the germline V gene, CDR1 is ENHRY and CDR2 is SYGVKD. CDR3 nucleotide sequence: TGTGCCATCAGTTCGACAGACAGTCGCACAGATACGCAGTATTTT. Translation: CAISSTDSRTDTQYF.

CDR3 loop: CASRAGVLGEQYF. Here the CDR3 DNA reads TGTGCCAGCAGGGCAGGGGTATTGGGGGAGCAGTACTTC. The chain combines TRBV7-9 with TRBJ2-7, with a weak D call TRBD1 (6 bases). Trimming left V 6 bases short and J 7 bases short, with 16 bases between. Germline V gene sequence: CDR1 SEHNR, CDR2 FQNEAQ (reference sequence). The CDR3 consists of 13 residues.

The V gene is TRBV7-2, the J gene TRBJ2-3, with D unresolved. The CDR3 loop spans 15 amino acids. The germline CDR1 and CDR2 sequences are SGHTA and FQGNSA. V gave up 3 bases and J gave up 3 bases, with 13 bases separating them. CDR3 amino acids: CASSLADGSTDTQYF. The CDR3 bases are TGTGCCAGCAGCTTGGCGGATGGCTCAACAGATACGCAGTATTTT. Drawing the rest from reference TRBV7-2 and TRBJ2-3, the complete variable domain is GAGVSQSPSNKVTEKGKDVELRCDPISGHTALYWYRQSLGQGLEFLIYFQGNSAPDKSGLPSDRFSAERTGGSVSTLTIQRTQQEDSAVYLCASSLADGSTDTQYFGPGTRLTVL.

The chain employs TRBV5-1 and TRBJ1-5, with D possibly matching TRBD1 (5 bases). Germline values: CDR1 SGHRS, CDR2 YFSETQ. V was cut by 0 bases and J by 6 bases, with 13 bases left in between. The CDR3 runs 15 residues. The CDR3, as DNA: TGCGCCAGCAGCTTGGATGGGGGTGTAAGTCAGCCCCAGCATTTT. It yields the protein CASSLDGGVSQPQHF.

The J gene is TRBJ2-2, the V gene TRBV30; D gene uncertain. This CDR3 has 14 amino acids. V was clipped by 7 bases and J by 0 bases, with 12 bases between them. In germline, CDR1 is GTSNPN, CDR2 SVGIG (reference sequence). The CDR3 DNA is TGTGCCTCCTTCCGCAGCCCGAACACCGGGGAGCTGTTTTTT. It translates to CASFRSPNTGELFF.

About this clone: This specimen includes other DNA sequences encoding the same CDR3. V gene TRBV5-1 combines with J gene TRBJ2-5, with 10 bases lining up with TRBD2. This CDR3 has 16 residues. Germline assignment: CDR1 SGHRS and CDR2 YFSETQ. With 0 bases clipped from V and 1 base from J, the junction kept 3 bases outside the gene matches. CDR3 region: CASSLALAGAQETQYF. The CDR3 nucleotides read TGCGCCAGCAGCTTGGCCCTAGCGGGAGCCCAAGAGACCCAGTACTTC.